One and the same sample provided the 17 T cell receptor beta chains below, sequenced in a study of blood T cells in healthy people across ages. Next came a second PCR, run for roughly 6 to 11 cycles, which used a sample-barcoded 5' primer along with a J-beta primer mix. TCRdb recomputed calls from the 5' RACE reads with MiXCR, one row per CDR3 protein. The sample has some 320,000 distinct CDR3 sequences, 25% to 30% seen once. Sequenced material: blood. All receptors come from a woman in her 70s in good health.

The genes are TRBV7-8 and TRBJ2-3; TRBD2 matches 7 bases. The CDR3 runs 15 residues. With 5 bases clipped from V and 3 bases from J, the junction kept 8 bases outside the gene matches. Germline V gene data show CDR1 as SGHVS and CDR2 as FQNEAQ. DNA for the CDR3: TGTGCCAGCAGCCCAAGCGGGACTTGGACAGATACGCAGTATTTT. It yields the protein CASSPSGTWTDTQYF.

The rearrangement links TRBV11-2 to TRBJ2-5; 7 bases line up with TRBD2. CDR3 length equals 16 residues. Per the germline V gene, CDR1 is SGHAT and CDR2 is FQNNGV. Trimming removed 2 bases from V and 3 bases from J; junction bases left unmatched: 9. This chain's CDR3 is CASSLFRAGAEETQYF. The CDR3, as DNA: TGTGCCAGCAGCTTATTCCGGGCGGGAGCAGAAGAGACCCAGTACTTC.

The chain recombines TRBV6-5 with TRBJ2-2, with 7 positions matching TRBD2. In germline, CDR1 is MNHEY, CDR2 SVGAGI. CDR3 size: 14 residues. The V and J ends lost 8 bases and 1 base, in that order; junction bases with no gene match: 4. The CDR3 nucleotides are TGTGCCAGCGGGATAGCGGGGAACACCGGGGAGCTGTTTTTT. Its translation is CASGIAGNTGELFF.

The sample holds one count of this clonotype. The CDR3 loop is CASSFGGSEGETQYF. In DNA form, the CDR3 reads TGTGCCAGCAGCTTTGGCGGGAGTGAGGGAGAGACCCAGTACTTC. V gene TRBV5-5 combines with J gene TRBJ2-5, with 7 nucleotides matching TRBD2. After removal of 2 bases from V and 4 bases from J, the junction contained 8 bases not matched to a gene. This CDR3 comprises 15 residues. CDR1 and CDR2 from the germline V gene are SGHKS and YYEKEE (reference sequence).

CDR3 DNA: TGTGCCAGCAGCTTAGAGGCTAGCGGATCCCAAGAGACCCAGTACTTC. Residues: CASSLEASGSQETQYF. V and J are TRBV13 and TRBJ2-5, with 7 bases aligning to TRBD2. V lost 1 base, J lost 1 base, and 6 bases stayed unmatched. This CDR3 has 16 amino acids. CDR1 and CDR2 (germline): PRHDT, FYEKMQ (reference sequence).

Details on this clonotype: Compared with germline, one end of the junction differs, possibly owing to a read error. V gene TRBV5-1 combines with J gene TRBJ2-5; TRBD2 aligns across 11 bases. The end of the DNA fits TRBJ2-1 better, so the J call may be wrong. The CDR3 is 23 residues long. Germline CDR1 is SGHRS and CDR2 is YFSETQ. DNA of the CDR3: TGCGCCAGCAGCTCGGGCCCCGGGGCTCGGACTAGCGGGCAAAGGCGGAAGAACAATGGGCAGTTCTTC. It translates to CASSSGPGARTSGQRRKNNGQFF.

V and J are TRBV28 and TRBJ2-7; 12 nucleotides align to TRBD2. Germline CDR1 and CDR2: MDHEN and SYDVKM. The CDR3 sequence is 14 residues long. Germline trimming cut 8 bases from V and 4 bases from J; bases unmatched to any gene: 6. DNA of the CDR3: TGTGCCAGCCGCGGCGGGACTAGCGGGTACGAGCAGTACTTC. Translation: CASRGGTSGYEQYF. Based on the CDR3 plus reference TRBV28 and TRBJ2-7, the full variable domain is DVKVTQSSRYLVKRTGEKVFLECVQDMDHENMFWYRQDPGLGLRLIYFSYDVKMKEKGDIPEGYSVSREKKERFSLILESASTNQTSMYLCASRGGTSGYEQYFGPGTRLTVT.

This clonotype has only a few counts. The V gene is TRBV29-1, the J gene TRBJ2-2; D unclear. The V end was cut by 3 bases, the J end by 2 bases, with 10 bases between. The CDR3 is 14 residues long. The germline V gene encodes CDR1 SQVTM and CDR2 ANQGSEA. CDR3 coding DNA: TGCAGCGTTGATAAGAGACCTAACACCGGGGAGCTGTTTTTT. It codes for CSVDKRPNTGELFF.

This clonotype was seen a few times. The rearrangement joins TRBV5-1 to TRBJ2-7; 11 bases match TRBD2. This CDR3 spans 16 amino acids. Germline CDR1 SGHRS, CDR2 YFSETQ. The J segment lost 4 bases and the V segment lost 0 bases, leaving 6 bases of the junction unmatched. The CDR3 sequence is CASSLGATSGTYEQYF. CDR3 DNA: TGCGCCAGCAGCTTGGGGGCGACTAGCGGGACTTACGAGCAGTACTTC.

CDR3 sequence: CASSTIAEQFF. CDR3 DNA: TGTGCCAGCAGTACAATAGCGGAGCAGTTCTTC. The rearrangement uses TRBV12-3 or TRBV12-4 and TRBJ2-5, with D perhaps TRBD2 (5 bases). Near its end, the DNA agrees better with TRBJ2-1, so the J call may be wrong. This CDR3 has 11 residues.

The chain has TRBV7-9 and TRBJ2-7; D uncertain. The J call may be mistaken, given a closer DNA end match to TRBJ2-5. This CDR3 is 14 amino acids long. The germline V gene encodes CDR1 SEHNR and CDR2 FQNEAQ (reference sequence). CDR3: CASSLVQDQETQYF. The CDR3 coding sequence is TGTGCCAGCAGCTTAGTTCAGGACCAAGAGACCCAGTACTTC.

The chain recombines TRBV28 with TRBJ2-5; D is tentatively TRBD1 or TRBD2 (5 bases each). Germline V gene lookup returns CDR1 MDHEN and CDR2 SYDVKM. There are 12 residues in the CDR3. V lost 8 bases and J lost 5, with 12 bases in between. In DNA form, the CDR3 reads TGTGCCAGCGGGGGATTCAGGGAGACCCAGTACTTC. Translation gives CASGGFRETQYF.

V is TRBV5-1 and J is TRBJ2-1, with 7 bases that match TRBD2. Germline CDR1 SGHRS, CDR2 YFSETQ. The CDR3 has 15 residues. V was pared by 1 base and J by 7 bases, with 8 bases of the junction left unmatched. CDR3 bases: TGCGCCAGCAGCTTGTATTTGGCGGGAGCTAATGAGCAGTTCTTC. Translated, it gives CASSLYLAGANEQFF.

The table lists this clonotype with a few counts. V gene TRBV24-1 combines with J gene TRBJ2-5, with D tentatively TRBD1 or TRBD2 (5 bases each). This CDR3 spans 14 amino acids. The ends were cut back, 9 bases at V and 5 bases at J, with 18 bases in the middle. In germline, CDR1 is KGHDR, CDR2 SFDVKD. For the CDR3, the DNA is TGTGCCACCGCCTCCAGAGGGGCGCGGGAGACCCAGTACTTC. Translation: CATASRGARETQYF.

The chain couples TRBV5-4 to TRBJ2-1; 9 bases line up with TRBD1. V was clipped by 4 bases and J by 2 bases; unmatched bases: 4. This CDR3 has 15 residues. CDR1 and CDR2 (germline): SGHNT, YYREEE (reference sequence). The DNA of the CDR3 is TGTGCCAGCAGCACCCGGGACAGGGCCTACAATGAGCAGTTCTTC. Translated, it gives CASSTRDRAYNEQFF. Together with reference TRBV5-4 and TRBJ2-1, the CDR3 gives the full variable domain: ETGVTQSPTHLIKTRGQQVTLRCSSQSGHNTVSWYQQALGQGPQFIFQYYREEENGRGNFPPRFSGLQFPNYSSELNVNALELDDSALYLCASSTRDRAYNEQFFGPGTRLTVL.

The gene calls are TRBV28 and TRBJ2-7, with D unresolved. Trimming took off 7 bases at V and 3 bases at J, with 22 bases between the two ends. The CDR3 loop spans 16 amino acids. Germline CDR1 and CDR2: MDHEN and SYDVKM. In nucleotides, the CDR3 is TGTGCCAGCACCCCCGGACGGGCTAGGGATCGCTACGAGCAGTACTTC. Translation gives CASTPGRARDRYEQYF.

The chain employs TRBV4-2 and TRBJ2-4; 8 bases map to TRBD1. Trimming took 1 base from V and 0 from J; bases not matched to a gene: 8. The CDR3 is 18 amino acids. Germline V gene data show CDR1 as LGHNA and CDR2 as YNFKEQ. The CDR3 is CASSQGLTGVIAKNIQYF. CDR3 DNA: TGTGCCAGCAGCCAAGGCCTGACAGGGGTTATAGCCAAAAACATTCAGTACTTC.